This T cell receptor beta chain appears in the sequencing data of a study of beta chain features in type 1 diabetes. Based on CD45RO/CCR7/CD25/CD127/CD95/CD27, CD4+ regulatory, stem cell-like memory, naive and central memory cells were sorted. CDR1 is SGDLS and CDR2 is YYNGEE in the germline V gene. The CDR3 totals 14 residues. V was pared by 0 bases and J by 0 bases, with 5 bases between. Investigators reverse transcribed all isolated RNA, so they sequenced expressed TCRB transcripts. Method: immunoSEQ multiplex PCR; TCRdb's copy keeps in-frame clones and lacks some. The data hold around 500,000 clones, with roughly an eighth observed a single time.

Sequencing was performed on naive CD4+ T cells from blood. The sequence was collected from a woman aged 18 to 35 in good health. The V and J genes are TRBV9 and TRBJ2-3; unclear D gene. In DNA, the CDR3 is TGTGCCAGCAGCGTAGGGGTTAGCACAGATACGCAGTATTTT. This sequence encodes CASSVGVSTDTQYF.